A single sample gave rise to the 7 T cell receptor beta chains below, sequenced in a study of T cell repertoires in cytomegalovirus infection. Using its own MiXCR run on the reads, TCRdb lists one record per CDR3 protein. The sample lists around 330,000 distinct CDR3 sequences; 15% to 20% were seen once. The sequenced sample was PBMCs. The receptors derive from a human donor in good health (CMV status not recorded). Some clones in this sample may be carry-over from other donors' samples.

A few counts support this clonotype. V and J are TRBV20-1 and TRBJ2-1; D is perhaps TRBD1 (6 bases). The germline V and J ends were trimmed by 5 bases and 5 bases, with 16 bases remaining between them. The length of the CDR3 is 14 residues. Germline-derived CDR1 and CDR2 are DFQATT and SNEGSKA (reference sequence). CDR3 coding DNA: TGCAGTGCTCACGAGGGGGAGCCTAACAATGAGCAGTTCTTC. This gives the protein CSAHEGEPNNEQFF.

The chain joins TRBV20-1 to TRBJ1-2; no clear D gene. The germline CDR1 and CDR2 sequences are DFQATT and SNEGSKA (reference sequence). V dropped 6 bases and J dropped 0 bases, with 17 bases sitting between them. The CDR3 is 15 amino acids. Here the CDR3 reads CSAKPVVNSNYGYTF. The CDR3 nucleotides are TGCAGTGCCAAACCCGTGGTCAATTCTAACTATGGCTACACCTTC.

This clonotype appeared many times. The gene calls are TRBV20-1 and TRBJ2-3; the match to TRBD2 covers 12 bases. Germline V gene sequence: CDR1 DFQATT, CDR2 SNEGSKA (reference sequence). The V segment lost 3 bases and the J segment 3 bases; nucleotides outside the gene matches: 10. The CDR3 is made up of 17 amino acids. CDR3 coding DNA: TGCAGTGCTAGCCGGCTAGCGGGGGGGCCAGGGACAGATACGCAGTATTTT. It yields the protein CSASRLAGGPGTDTQYF.

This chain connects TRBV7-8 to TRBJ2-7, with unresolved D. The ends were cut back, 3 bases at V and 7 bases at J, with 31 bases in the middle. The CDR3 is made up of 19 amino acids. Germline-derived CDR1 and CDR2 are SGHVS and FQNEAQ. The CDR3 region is CASSFHADPRRALVGEQYF. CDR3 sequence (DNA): TGTGCCAGCAGCTTTCATGCAGATCCGCGTCGGGCCTTGGTGGGGGAGCAGTACTTC.

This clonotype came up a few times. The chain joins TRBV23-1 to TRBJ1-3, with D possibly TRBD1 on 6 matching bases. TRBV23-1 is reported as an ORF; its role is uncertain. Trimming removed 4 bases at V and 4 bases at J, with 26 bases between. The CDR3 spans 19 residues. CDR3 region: CASSRRQAYPDPGGNTIYF. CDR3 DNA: TGCGCCAGCAGTCGCAGACAGGCCTACCCCGACCCTGGCGGAAACACCATATATTTT.

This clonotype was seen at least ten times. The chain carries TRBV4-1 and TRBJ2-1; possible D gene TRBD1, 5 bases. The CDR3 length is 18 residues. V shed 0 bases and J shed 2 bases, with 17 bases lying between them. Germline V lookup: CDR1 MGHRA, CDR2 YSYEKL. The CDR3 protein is CASSQDLERTRPYNEQFF. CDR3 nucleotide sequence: TGCGCCAGCAGCCAAGATTTGGAGAGGACACGACCCTACAATGAGCAGTTCTTC.

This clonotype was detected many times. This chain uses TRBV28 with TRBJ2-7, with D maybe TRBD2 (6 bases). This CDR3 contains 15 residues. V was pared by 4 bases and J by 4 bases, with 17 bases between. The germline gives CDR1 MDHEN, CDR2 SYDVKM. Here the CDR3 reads CASSSGEGSRYEQYF. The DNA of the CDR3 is TGTGCCAGCAGTTCGGGAGAGGGTAGTCGGTACGAGCAGTACTTC.